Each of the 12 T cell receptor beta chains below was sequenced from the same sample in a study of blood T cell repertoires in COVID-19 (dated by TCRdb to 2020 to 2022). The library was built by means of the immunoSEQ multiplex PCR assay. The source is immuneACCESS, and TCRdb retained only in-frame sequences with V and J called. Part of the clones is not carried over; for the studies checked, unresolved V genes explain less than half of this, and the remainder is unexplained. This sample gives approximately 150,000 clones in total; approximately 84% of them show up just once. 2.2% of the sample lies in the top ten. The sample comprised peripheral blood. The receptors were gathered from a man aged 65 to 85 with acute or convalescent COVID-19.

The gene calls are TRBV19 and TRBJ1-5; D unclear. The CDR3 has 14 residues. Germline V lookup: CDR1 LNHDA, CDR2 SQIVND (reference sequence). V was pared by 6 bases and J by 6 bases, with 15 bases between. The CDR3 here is CASSIGLGSQPQHF. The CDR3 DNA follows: TGTGCCAGTAGCATCGGCCTGGGGAGTCAGCCCCAGCATTTT.

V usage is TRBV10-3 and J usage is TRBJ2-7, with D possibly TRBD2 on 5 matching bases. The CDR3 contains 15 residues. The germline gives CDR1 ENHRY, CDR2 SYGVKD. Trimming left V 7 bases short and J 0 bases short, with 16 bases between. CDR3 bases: TGTGCCATCAAATTTAGCGAGATTCCCTCCTACGAGCAGTACTTC. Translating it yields CAIKFSEIPSYEQYF.

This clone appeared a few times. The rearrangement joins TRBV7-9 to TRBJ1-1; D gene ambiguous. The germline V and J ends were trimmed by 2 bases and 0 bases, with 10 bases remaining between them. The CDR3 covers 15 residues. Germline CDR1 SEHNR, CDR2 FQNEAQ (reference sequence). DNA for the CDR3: TGTGCCAGCAGCTTATACCCGCAGGTGAACACTGAAGCTTTCTTT. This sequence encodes CASSLYPQVNTEAFF.

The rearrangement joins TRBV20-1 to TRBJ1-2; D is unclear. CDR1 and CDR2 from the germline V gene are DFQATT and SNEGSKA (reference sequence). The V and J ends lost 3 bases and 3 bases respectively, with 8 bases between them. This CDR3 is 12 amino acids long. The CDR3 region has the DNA TGCAGTGCTAGTTTACAGTACTATGGCTACACCTTC. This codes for CSASLQYYGYTF.

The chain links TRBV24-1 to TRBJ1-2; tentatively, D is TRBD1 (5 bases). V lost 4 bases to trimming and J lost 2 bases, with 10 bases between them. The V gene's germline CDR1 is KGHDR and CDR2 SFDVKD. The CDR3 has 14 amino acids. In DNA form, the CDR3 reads TGTGCCACCAGTGAGCAGGGCCTGAACTATGGCTACACCTTC. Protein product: CATSEQGLNYGYTF.

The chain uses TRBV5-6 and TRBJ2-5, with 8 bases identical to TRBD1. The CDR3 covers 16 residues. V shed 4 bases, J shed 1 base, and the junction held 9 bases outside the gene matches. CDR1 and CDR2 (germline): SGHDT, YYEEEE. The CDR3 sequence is CASSPWTGKGQETQYF. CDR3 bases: TGTGCCAGCAGCCCGTGGACAGGGAAAGGCCAAGAGACCCAGTACTTC.

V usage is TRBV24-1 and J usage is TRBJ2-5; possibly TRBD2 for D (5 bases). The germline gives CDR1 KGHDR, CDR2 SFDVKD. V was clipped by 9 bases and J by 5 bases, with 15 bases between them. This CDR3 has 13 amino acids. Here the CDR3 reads CATAGGGRETQYF. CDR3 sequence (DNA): TGTGCCACCGCAGGAGGAGGACGGGAGACCCAGTACTTC.

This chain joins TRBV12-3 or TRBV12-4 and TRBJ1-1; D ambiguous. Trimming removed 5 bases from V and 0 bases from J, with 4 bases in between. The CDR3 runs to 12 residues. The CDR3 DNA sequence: TGTGCCAGCAGTCACTTGAACACTGAAGCTTTCTTT. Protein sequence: CASSHLNTEAFF.

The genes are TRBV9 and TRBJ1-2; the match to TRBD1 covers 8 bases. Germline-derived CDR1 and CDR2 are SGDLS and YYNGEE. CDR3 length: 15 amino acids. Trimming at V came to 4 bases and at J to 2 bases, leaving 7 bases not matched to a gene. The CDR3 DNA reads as TGTGCCAGCAGCCTTCAGGGGGCAGGGAACTATGGCTACACCTTC. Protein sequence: CASSLQGAGNYGYTF.

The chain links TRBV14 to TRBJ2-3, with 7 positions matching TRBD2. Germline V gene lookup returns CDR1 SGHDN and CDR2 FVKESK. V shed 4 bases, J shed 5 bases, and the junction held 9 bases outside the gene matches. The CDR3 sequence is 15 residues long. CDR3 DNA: TGTGCCAGCAGCCCACGGGGGGACCAGGGAGATACGCAGTATTTT. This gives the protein CASSPRGDQGDTQYF. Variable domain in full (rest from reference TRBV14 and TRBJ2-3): EAGVTQFPSHSVIEKGQTVTLRCDPISGHDNLYWYRRVMGKEIKFLLHFVKESKQDESGMPNNRFLAERTGGTYSTLKVQPAELEDSGVYFCASSPRGDQGDTQYFGPGTRLTVL.

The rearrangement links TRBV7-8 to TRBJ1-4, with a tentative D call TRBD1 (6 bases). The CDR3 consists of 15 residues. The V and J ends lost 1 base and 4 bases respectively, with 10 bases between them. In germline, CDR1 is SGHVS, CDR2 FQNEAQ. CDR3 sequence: CASSLGQGSNEKLFF. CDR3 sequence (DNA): TGTGCCAGCAGCTTAGGTCAGGGGAGTAATGAAAAACTGTTTTTT.

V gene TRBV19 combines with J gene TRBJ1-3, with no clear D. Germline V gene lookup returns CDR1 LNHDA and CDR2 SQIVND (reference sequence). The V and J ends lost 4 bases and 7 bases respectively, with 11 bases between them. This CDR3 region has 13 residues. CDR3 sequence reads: CASSTDIPNTIYF. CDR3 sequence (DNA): TGTGCCAGTAGTACCGACATTCCGAACACCATATATTTT.